This paragraph reports one TCR beta chain. What it recognizes is unknown. Unique molecular identifiers (one per individual cDNA molecule) were attached. One entry per CDR3 protein results from TCRdb running MiXCR on the 5' RACE reads. The data hold approximately 67,000 distinct CDR3 sequences, with roughly 9.1% observed a single time. The sample is drawn from a study of early T cells in non-severe SARS-CoV-2 infection. As for the study in general: Sequencing used unsorted whole-blood bulk RNA, so chains lack pairing.

Germline CDR1 and CDR2: SGHVS and FNYEAQ. The J segment lost 5 bases and the V segment lost 3 bases, leaving 0 bases of the junction unmatched. The CDR3 is made up of 12 amino acids. Overall study results and limits: Matching results from VDJdb favored anti-spike CD8 responses, leaving private and CD4 specificities undetected.

The specimen sequenced was whole blood. The chain carries TRBV7-6 and TRBJ2-7, with TRBD1 matching over 8 bases. The source of this sequence is an adult who was a healthcare worker with PCR-confirmed SARS-CoV-2 infection or an uninfected control (not recorded which). CDR3 in amino acids: CASSLDRDEQYF. CDR3 DNA: TGTGCCAGCAGCTTGGACAGGGACGAGCAGTACTTC.